This T cell receptor beta chain was identified during a study of T cell responses to AZD1222 COVID-19 vaccine. Broader study findings: Reports say nearly half of spike-specific TCRs go after unmutated variant regions. Seropositive AZD1222 recipients at baseline numbered only five or six.

Clones were read by immunoSEQ multiplex PCR, and TCRdb kept only the in-frame ones, dropping some. Of over 150,000 clones in the sample, more than 75% were seen once. With respect to this clone: Its antigen is undetermined.

The sequence was collected from an adult in good health. This material consisted of peripheral blood, taken on day 0 of AZD1222 vaccination.

The CDR3 DNA sequence: TGTGCCAGTACTCCGGGACTAGCTGCGCCCGTCACAGATACGCAGTATTTT. It yields the protein CASTPGLAAPVTDTQYF. The chain couples TRBV19 to TRBJ2-3, with TRBD2 matching 9 bases. V lost 7 bases and J lost 2; bases outside the gene matches: 13. CDR1 and CDR2 from the germline V gene are LNHDA and SQIVND (reference sequence). This CDR3 spans 17 amino acids.